This T cell receptor (beta chain) was captured by sequencing in a study of blood T cell repertoires in COVID-19 (dated by TCRdb to between 2020 and 2021). Concerning the study at large: Collaborator samples came from the United States, Italy and Spain and covered acute and convalescent phases of COVID-19. A freely available public database, intended as a resource for researchers studying the immune response to SARS-CoV-2, is where the repertoires were released. The samples were drawn from two sources: the first 160 participants of the ongoing ImmuneRACE study, and 1,254 subjects contributed by 6 global collaborators. A de-identified subject ID, COVID-19 status, age in years and sex were almost always included in the sample metadata. The prospective study material was composed of cDNA or gDNA derived from T cells, B-cell-depleted T cells, or PBMCs. Where available, HLA class I and class II types were taken from metadata supplied by the sample provider and were not determined by assay-based typing. Subjects who had been exposed to COVID-19, were actively infected with it, or had recovered from it provided the deeply sampled blood TCRbeta repertoires that made up the dataset.

Notes on this clone: Its antigen is not yet known. Base qualities are not provided; no much larger clone lies one nucleotide away.

V is cut back by 4 bases and J by 2 bases, with 6 bases in the junction unmatched. CDR1 and CDR2 (SGHTS, YDEGEE) derive from the germline V gene. From the cysteine through the phenylalanine, the CDR3 covers 16 amino acids. This entry keeps only the CDR3 DNA: 48 bases, framed from base 1. The immunoSEQ Assay, a bias-controlled multiplex PCR, was used to amplify TCRbeta CDR3 regions from genomic DNA. For the original study's pipeline: Within the assay, amplification of reference gene primers was used to estimate how many nucleated cells each sample contained. Sequence reads were collapsed and filtered to measure the absolute abundance of every unique TCRbeta CDR3 rearrangement. For each sample, productive Simpson clonality was calculated as the square root of Simpson's diversity index over productive rearrangements. What TCRdb holds here is the immuneACCESS table cut down to in-frame rearrangements. Part of the clones is not present; checked against another copy, under half of the missing clones reflect an unresolved V gene, and the others are unexplained. D and trimming come from the DNA, and the V and J calls and clone size come from that table. The sample has approximately 27,000 clones on record, just over 85% of them singletons. 15% to 20% of the sample rests with the top ten.

Paper-wide results and their limitations: The amount of clinical and demographic metadata varied by source and participant and was provided uncurated.

Collaborating institutions collected whole blood in K2EDTA tubes following their own protocols. Collaborator samples were shipped for TCRbeta analysis as frozen whole blood, isolated PBMCs, or DNA extracted from either sample type. The rearrangement joined TRBV5-8 to TRBJ2-6; the junction holds 7 bases that match TRBD2. Sequencing input: peripheral blood. The receptor's source is a man between 65 and 80 years old with acute or convalescent COVID-19. This receptor carries the CDR3 CASSPWGGAGANVLTF. The DNA sequence is as follows: TGTGCCAGCAGCCCGTGGGGGGGGGCTGGGGCCAACGTCCTGACTTTC.